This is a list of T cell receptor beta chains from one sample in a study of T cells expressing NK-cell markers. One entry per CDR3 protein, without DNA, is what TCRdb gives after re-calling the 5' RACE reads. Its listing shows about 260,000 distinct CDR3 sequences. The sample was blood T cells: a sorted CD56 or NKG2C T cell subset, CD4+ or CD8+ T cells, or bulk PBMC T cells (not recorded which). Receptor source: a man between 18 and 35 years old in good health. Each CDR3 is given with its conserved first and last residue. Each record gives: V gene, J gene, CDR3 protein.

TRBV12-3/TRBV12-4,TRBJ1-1,CASSPGSTAFF
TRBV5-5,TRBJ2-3,CASSYTYWTTDTQYF
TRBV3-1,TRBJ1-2,CASSQSEPYGYTF
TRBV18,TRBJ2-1,CASSHKTSYWEQFF
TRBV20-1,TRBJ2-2,CSASGAEGTGELFF
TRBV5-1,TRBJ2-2,CASSGGSKSNTGELFF
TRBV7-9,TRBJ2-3,CASSLEQGRADTQYF
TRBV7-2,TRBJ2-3,CASSPRSGKESTDTQYF
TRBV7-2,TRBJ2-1,CASSGSGRPQFF
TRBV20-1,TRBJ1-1,CSARSGGHAATEAFF
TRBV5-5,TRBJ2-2,CASSPGWTSTGELFF
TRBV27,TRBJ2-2,CASQPESTNTGELFF
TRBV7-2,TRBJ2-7,CASRPTASGPYEQYF
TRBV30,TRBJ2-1,CAWSGNSGRGNEQFF
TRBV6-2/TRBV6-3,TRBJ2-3,CASSYYRSSTDTQYF
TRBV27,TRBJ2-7,CASSRSGSYEQYF
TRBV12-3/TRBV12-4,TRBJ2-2,CASSFRDRSLGELFF
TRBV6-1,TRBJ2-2,CASGAGTIYTGELFF
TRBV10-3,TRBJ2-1,CAIKARMETRDNEQFF
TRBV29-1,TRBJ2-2,CSVEGRNGELFF
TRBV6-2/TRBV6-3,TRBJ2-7,CASSYSTPPEQYF
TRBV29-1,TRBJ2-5,CSVRQGLRSETQYF
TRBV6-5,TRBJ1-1,CASSYFRQGEAFF
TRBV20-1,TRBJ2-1,CSAQRRLAAYNEQFF
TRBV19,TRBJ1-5,CASSTRPPGQGFGQPQHF
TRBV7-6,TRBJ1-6,CASSLATGGNSPLHF
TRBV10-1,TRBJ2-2,CASSETTGTGDTGELFF
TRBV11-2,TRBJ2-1,CASSWQQGPQFF
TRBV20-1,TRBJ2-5,CSAYRTGGRRETQYF
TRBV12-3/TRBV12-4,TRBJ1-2,CASSPLQGTSGYTF
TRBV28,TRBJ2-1,CASIRPGGSPSYNEQFF
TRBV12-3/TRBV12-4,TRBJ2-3,CASRATTGGRSDTQYF
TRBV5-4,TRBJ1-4,CASSLRGASERLFF
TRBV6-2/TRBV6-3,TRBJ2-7,CASLDSAYEQYF
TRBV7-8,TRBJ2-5,CASSLRWSGSETQYF
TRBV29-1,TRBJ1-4,CSVVTGTIREKLFF
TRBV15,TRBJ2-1,CATSRSTGGGYNEQFF
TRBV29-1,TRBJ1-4,CSAGGTEKLFF
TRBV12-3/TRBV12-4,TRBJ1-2,CASTPRRSGHGYTF
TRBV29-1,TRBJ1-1,CSVGREWSSEAFF
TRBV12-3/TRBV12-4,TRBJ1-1,CASIPDGDTEAFF
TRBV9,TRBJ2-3,CASSVVTRGRRTDTQYF
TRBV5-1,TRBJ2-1,CASSLDKPNNEQFF
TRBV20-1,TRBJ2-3,CSAQGRDGDTQYF
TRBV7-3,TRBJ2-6,CASSLKRSGANVLTF
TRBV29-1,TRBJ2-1,CSSLLAGGYNEQFF
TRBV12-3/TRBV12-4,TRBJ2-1,CASSSLGEGLRRFF
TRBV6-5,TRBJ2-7,CASSYTDGGREPIEQYF